This record looks at one TCR beta chain sequence and its context. These data come from a study of T cells in localized non-small cell lung cancer. Repertoires were generated with immunoSEQ multiplex PCR, while TCRdb's copy carries only in-frame clones and drops some. This sample has around 91,000 clones, with roughly 87% found just once. V was cut by 1 base and J by 2 bases, with 6 bases left in between. The CDR3 totals 13 residues. The germline V gene has CDR1 SGHNT and CDR2 YYREEE (reference sequence). The V gene is TRBV5-4, the J gene TRBJ1-1, with D uncertain. Sequencing used peripheral blood, obtained before any cancer treatment. The receptor was isolated from a man between 40 and 75 years old with stage I squamous cell lung carcinoma. The CDR3 reads CASSLQRNTEAFF. The CDR3 bases are TGTGCCAGCAGCTTGCAAAGAAACACTGAAGCTTTCTTT.